This T cell receptor beta chain originates from a study of Ad26.COV2.S vaccination and SARS-CoV-2 variants. Points from the study as a whole: Analytic work on TCR breadth and depth might have understated the full extent of total T cell responses.

Generated by immunoSEQ multiplex PCR, the TCRdb table keeps only in-frame clones and is missing some. Here the sample spans 240,000 or so clones, approximately 90% being singletons. On this clone itself: Its antigen is unknown.

Treatment described: about 20 received Ad26.COV2.S at low or high dose, single or two shots; several received placebo; per-sample allocation not given. Sampling was performed 63 days after the first vaccine or placebo injection. An Ad26 vector that expressed Wuhan-strain SARS-CoV-2 spike constituted the vaccine. The V gene lost 4 bases and the J gene lost 4 bases, with 15 bases spanning the gap. Germline-derived CDR1 and CDR2 are SGHRS and YFSETQ. CDR3 length: 14 amino acids. The receptor's source is a person aged 18 to 65 who received the Ad26.COV2.S COVID-19 vaccine or a placebo. The sample here was peripheral blood, taken in a trial of Ad26.COV2.S vaccine versus placebo. The chain recombines TRBV5-1 with TRBJ2-7; D ambiguous. CDR3 DNA: TGCGCCAGCAGCCCTGGCGAAAGGGAATACGAGCAGTACTTC. Residues: CASSPGEREYEQYF.